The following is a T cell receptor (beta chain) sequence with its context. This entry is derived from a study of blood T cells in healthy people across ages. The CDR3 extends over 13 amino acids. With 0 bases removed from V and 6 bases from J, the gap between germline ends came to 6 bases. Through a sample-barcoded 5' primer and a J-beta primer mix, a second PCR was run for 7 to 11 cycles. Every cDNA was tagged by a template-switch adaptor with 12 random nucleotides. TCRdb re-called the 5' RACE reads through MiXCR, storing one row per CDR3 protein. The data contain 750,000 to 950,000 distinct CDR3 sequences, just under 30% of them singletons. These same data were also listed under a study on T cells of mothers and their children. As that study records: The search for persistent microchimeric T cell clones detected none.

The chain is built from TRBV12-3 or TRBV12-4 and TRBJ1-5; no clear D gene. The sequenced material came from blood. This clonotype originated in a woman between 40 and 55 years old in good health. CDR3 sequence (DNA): TGTGCCAGCAGTTTAGCGATGGGTCAGCCCCAGCATTTT. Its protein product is CASSLAMGQPQHF.